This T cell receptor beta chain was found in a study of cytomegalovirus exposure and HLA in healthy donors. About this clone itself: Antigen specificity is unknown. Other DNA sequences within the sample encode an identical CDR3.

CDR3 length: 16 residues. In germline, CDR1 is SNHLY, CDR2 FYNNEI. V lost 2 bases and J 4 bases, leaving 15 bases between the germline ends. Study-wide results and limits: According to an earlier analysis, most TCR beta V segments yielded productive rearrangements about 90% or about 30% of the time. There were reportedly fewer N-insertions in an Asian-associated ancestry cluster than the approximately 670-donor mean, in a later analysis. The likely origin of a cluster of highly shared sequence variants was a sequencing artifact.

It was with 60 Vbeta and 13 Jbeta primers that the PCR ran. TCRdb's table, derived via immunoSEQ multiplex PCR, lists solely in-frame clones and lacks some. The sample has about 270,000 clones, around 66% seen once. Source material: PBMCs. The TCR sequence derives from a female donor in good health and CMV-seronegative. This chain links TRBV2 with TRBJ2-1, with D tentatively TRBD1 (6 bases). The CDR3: CASSESGHSKYNEQFF. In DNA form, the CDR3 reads TGTGCCAGCAGTGAATCGGGACACTCCAAATACAATGAGCAGTTCTTC.